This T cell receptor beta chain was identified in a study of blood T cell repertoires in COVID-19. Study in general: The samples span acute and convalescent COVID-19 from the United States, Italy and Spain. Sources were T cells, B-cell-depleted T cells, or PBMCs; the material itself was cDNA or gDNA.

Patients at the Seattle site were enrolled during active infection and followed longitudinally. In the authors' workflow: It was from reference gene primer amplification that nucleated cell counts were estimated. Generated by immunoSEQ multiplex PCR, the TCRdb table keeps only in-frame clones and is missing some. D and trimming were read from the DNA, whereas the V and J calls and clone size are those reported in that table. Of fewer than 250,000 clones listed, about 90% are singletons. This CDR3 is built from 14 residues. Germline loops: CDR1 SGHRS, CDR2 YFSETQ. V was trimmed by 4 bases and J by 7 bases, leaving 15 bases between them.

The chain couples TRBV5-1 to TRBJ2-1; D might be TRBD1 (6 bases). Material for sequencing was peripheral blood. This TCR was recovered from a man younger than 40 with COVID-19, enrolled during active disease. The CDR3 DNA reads TGCGCCAGCAGCACTACCGGGACACTAAATGAGCAGTTCTTC. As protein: CASSTTGTLNEQFF.